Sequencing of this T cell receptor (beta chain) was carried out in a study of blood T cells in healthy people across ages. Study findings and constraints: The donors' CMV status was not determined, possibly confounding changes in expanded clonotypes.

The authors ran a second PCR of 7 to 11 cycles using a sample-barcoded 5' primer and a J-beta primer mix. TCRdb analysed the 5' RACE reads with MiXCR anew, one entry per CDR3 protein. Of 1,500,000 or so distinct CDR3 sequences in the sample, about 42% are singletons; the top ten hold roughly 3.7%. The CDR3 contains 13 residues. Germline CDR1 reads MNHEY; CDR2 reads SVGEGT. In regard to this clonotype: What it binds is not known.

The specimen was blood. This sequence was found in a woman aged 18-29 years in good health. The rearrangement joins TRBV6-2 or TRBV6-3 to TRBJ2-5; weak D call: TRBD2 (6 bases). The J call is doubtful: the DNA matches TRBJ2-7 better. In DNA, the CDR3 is TGTGCCAGCAGTTACTCAACTAGCTCCGAGCAGTACTTC. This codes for CASSYSTSSEQYF.